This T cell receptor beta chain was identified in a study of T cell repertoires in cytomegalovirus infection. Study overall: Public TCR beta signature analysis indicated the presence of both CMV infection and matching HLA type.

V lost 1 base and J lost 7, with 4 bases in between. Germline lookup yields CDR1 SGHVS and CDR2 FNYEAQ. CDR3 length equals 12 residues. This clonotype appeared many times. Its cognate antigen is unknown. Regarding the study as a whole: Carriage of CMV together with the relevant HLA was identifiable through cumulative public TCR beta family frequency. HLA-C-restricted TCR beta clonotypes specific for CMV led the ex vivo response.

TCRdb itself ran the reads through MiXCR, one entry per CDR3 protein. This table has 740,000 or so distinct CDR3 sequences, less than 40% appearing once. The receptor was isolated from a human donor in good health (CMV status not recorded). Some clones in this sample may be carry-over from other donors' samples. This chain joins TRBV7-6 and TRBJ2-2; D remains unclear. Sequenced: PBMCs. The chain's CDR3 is CASSLGFGELFF. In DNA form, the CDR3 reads TGTGCCAGCAGCTTAGGTTTCGGGGAGCTGTTTTTT.